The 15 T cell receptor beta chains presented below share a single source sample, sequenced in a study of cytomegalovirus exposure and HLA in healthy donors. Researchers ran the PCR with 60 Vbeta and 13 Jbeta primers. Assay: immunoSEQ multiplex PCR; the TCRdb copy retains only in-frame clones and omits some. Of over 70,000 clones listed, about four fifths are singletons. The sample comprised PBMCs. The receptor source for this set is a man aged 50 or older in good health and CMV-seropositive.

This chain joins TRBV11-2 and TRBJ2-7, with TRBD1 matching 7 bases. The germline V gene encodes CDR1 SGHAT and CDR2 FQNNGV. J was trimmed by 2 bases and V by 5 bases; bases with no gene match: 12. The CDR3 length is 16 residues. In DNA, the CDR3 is TGTGCCAGCAGCCCTACCCCAAGGGACAGCGCCTACGAGCAGTACTTC. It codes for CASSPTPRDSAYEQYF.

This CDR3 reads CASIPAHSLDYGYTF. CDR3 nucleotide sequence: TGTGCCAGTATCCCCGCCCACTCTCTGGACTATGGCTACACCTTC. The chain is built from TRBV19 and TRBJ1-2; D gene uncertain. Trimming shortened V by 7 bases and J by 3 bases, and 18 bases separated the two germline ends. The germline V gene has CDR1 LNHDA and CDR2 SQIVND (reference sequence). This CDR3 is 15 amino acids long.

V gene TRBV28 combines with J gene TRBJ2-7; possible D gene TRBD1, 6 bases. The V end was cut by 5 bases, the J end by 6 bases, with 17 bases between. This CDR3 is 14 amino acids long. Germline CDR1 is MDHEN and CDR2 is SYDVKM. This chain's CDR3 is CASSPRSGAAEQYF. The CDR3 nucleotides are TGTGCCAGCAGTCCACGATCAGGGGCGGCCGAGCAGTACTTC.

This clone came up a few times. The CDR3 bases are TGTGCCAGCAGTTACTCGACTAGCGGGAGCTACAATGAGCAGTTCTTC. Protein sequence: CASSYSTSGSYNEQFF. This chain joins TRBV6-5 and TRBJ2-1; 12 bases map to TRBD2. Germline V gives CDR1 MNHEY, CDR2 SVGAGI. The CDR3 length is 16 residues. Losses at the gene ends were 0 bases for V and 3 bases for J; bases not matched to a gene: 0.

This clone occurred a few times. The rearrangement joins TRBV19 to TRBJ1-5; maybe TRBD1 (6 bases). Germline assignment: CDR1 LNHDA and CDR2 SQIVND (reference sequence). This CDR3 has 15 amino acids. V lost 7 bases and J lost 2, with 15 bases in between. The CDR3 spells CASTMDSGGNQPQHF. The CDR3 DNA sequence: TGTGCCAGTACTATGGACAGCGGGGGCAATCAGCCCCAGCATTTT.

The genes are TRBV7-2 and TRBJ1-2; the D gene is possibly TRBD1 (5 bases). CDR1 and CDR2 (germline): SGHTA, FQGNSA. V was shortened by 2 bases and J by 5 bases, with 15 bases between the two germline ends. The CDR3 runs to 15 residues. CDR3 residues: CASSLLVRAGYGYTF. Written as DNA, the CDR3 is TGTGCCAGCAGCTTATTGGTCAGGGCCGGGTATGGCTACACCTTC.

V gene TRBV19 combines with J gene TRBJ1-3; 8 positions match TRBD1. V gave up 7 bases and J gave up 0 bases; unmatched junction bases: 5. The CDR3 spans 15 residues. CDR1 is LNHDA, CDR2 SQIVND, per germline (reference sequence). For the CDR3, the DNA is TGTGCCAGTAAAAAGGACAGGGACTCTGGAAACACCATATATTTT. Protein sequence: CASKKDRDSGNTIYF. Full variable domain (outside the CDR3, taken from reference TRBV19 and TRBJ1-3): DGGITQSPKYLFRKEGQNVTLSCEQNLNHDAMYWYRQDPGQGLRLIYYSQIVNDFQKGDIAEGYSVSREKKESFPLTVTSAQKNPTAFYLCASKKDRDSGNTIYFGEGSWLTVV.

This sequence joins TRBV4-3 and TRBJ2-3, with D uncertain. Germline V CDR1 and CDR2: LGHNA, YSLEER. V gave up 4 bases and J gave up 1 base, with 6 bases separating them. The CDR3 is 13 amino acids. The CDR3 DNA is TGCGCCAGCAGCCTTTCCGGCACAGATACGCAGTATTTT. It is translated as CASSLSGTDTQYF.

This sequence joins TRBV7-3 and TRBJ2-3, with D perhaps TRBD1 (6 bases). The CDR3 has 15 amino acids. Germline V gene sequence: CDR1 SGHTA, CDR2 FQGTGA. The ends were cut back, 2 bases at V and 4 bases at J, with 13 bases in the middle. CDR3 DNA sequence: TGTGCCAGCAGCTTAGTTCCAGGGGCCGCAGATACGCAGTATTTT. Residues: CASSLVPGAADTQYF. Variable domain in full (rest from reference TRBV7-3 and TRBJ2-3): GAGVSQTPSNKVTEKGKYVELRCDPISGHTALYWYRQSLGQGPEFLIYFQGTGAADDSGLPNDRFFAVRPEGSVSTLKIQRTERGDSAVYLCASSLVPGAADTQYFGPGTRLTVL.

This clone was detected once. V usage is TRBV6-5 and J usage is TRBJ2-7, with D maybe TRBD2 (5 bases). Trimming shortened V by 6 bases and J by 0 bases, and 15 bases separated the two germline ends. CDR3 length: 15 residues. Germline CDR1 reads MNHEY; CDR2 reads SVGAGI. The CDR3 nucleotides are TGTGCCAGCAGCAGAACTAGTTATAGCTCCTACGAGCAGTACTTC. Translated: CASSRTSYSSYEQYF.

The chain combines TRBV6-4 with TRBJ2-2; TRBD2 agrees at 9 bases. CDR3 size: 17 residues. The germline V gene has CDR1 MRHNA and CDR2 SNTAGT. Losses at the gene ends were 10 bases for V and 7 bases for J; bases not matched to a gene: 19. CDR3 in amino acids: CATPGGVAGDLVGELFF. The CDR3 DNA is TGTGCCACCCCTGGGGGGGTAGCGGGAGATTTGGTCGGGGAGCTGTTTTTT.

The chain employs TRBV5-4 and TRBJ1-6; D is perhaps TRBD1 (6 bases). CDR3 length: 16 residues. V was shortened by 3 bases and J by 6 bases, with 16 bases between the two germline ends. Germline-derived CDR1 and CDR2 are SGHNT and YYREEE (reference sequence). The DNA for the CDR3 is TGTGCCAGCAGCTCAAACGGCGGGGGCGGTAATTCACCCCTCCACTTT. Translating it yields CASSSNGGGGNSPLHF.

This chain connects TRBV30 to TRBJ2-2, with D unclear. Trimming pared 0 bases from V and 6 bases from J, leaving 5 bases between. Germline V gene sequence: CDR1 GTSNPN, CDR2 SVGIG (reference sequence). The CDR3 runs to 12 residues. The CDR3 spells CAWSVRAGELFF. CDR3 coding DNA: TGTGCCTGGAGTGTACGGGCCGGGGAGCTGTTTTTT.

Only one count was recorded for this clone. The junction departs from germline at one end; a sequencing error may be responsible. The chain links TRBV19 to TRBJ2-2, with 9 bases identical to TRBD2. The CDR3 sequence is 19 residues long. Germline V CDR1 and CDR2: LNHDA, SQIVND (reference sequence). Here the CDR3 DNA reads TGTGCCAGTAGTCTAGAGCCAGGGCCACTAGCGGGCAACACCGGGGAGCTGTTTTTT. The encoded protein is CASSLEPGPLAGNTGELFF.

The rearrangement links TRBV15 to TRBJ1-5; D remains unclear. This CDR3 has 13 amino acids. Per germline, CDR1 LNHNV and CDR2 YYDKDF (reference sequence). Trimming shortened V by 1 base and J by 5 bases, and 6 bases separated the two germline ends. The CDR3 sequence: CATSRGSYQPQHF. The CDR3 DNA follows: TGTGCCACCAGCAGAGGTTCGTATCAGCCCCAGCATTTT.